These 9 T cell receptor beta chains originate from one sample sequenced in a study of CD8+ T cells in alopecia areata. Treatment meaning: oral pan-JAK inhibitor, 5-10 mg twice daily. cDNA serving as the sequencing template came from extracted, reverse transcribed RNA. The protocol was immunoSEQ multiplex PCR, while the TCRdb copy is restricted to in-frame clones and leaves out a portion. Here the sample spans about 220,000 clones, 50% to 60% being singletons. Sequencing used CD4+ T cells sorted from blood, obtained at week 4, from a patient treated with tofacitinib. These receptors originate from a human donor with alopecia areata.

CDR3 region: CASSSGDGVLKSGYTF. CDR3 coding DNA: TGTGCCAGCAGCTCCGGTGACGGAGTGCTGAAAAGTGGCTACACCTTC. The rearrangement joins TRBV9 to TRBJ1-2, with D unresolved. The CDR3 contains 16 residues. CDR1 is SGDLS and CDR2 is YYNGEE in the germline V gene. Trimming pared 4 bases from V and 7 bases from J, leaving 23 bases between.

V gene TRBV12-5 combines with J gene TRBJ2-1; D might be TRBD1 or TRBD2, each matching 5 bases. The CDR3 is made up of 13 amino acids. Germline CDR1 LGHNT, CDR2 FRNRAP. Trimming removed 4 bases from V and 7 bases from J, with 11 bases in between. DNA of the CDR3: TGTGCTAGTGGTTGGGGACGTCAGAATGAGCAGTTCTTC. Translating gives CASGWGRQNEQFF.

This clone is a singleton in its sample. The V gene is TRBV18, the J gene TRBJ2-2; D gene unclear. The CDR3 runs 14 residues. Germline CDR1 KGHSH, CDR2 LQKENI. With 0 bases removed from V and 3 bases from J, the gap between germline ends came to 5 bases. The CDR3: CASSPPNYTGELFF. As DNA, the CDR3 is TGTGCCAGCTCACCACCTAATTACACCGGGGAGCTGTTTTTT.

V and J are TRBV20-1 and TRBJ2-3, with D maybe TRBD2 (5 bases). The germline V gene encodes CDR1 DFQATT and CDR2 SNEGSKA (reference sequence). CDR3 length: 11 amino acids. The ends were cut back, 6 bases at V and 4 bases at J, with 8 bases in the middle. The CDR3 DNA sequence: TGCAGTGCGAGGGTCCCAGATACGCAGTATTTT. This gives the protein CSARVPDTQYF.

CDR3 region: CASSLASHAEKLFF. CDR3 DNA: TGTGCCAGCAGCTTGGCCTCTCACGCCGAAAAACTGTTTTTT. The chain is built from TRBV5-6 and TRBJ1-4; D is unclear. The V end was cut by 0 bases, the J end by 8 bases, with 11 bases between. In germline, CDR1 is SGHDT, CDR2 YYEEEE. This CDR3 has 14 residues.

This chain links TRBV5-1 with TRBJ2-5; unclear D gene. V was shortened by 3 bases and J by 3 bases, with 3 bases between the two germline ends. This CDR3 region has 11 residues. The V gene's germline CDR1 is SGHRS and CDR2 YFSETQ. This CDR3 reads CASSYEETQYF. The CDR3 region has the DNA TGCGCCAGCAGCTATGAAGAGACCCAGTACTTC.

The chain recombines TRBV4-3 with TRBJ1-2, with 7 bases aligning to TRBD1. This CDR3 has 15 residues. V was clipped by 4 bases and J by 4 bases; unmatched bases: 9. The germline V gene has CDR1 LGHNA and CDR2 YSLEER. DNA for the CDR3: TGCGCCAGCAGCCCCGGGACAGCAAAATCCTATGGCTACACCTTC. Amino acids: CASSPGTAKSYGYTF.

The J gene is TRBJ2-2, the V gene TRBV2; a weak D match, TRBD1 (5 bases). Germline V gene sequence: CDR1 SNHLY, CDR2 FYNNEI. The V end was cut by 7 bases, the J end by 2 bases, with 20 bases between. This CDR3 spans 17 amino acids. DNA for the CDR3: TGTGCCAGCACCCAAGACAGTACTCACTTAAACACCGGGGAGCTGTTTTTT. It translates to CASTQDSTHLNTGELFF.

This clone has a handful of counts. The DNA for the CDR3 is TGCAGCGGGACGGTGCAGGATACGCAGTATTTT. Translation gives CSGTVQDTQYF. This chain connects TRBV29-1 to TRBJ2-3, with D hard to call. This CDR3 has 11 amino acids. The V end was cut by 7 bases, the J end by 6 bases, with 11 bases between. The germline gives CDR1 SQVTM, CDR2 ANQGSEA.